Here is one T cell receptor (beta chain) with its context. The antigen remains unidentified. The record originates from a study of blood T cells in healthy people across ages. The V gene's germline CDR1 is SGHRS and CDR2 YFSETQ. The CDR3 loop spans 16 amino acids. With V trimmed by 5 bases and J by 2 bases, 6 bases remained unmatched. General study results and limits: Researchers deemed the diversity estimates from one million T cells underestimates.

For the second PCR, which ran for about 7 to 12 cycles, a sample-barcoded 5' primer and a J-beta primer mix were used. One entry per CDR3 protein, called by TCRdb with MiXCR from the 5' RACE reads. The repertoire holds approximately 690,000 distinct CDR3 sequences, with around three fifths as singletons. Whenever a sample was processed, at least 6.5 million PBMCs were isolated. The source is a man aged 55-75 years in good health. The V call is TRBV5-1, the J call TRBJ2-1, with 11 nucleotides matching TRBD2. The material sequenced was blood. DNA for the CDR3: TGCGCCAGCAGTCCTAGCGGGGGGACTACCTACAATGAGCAGTTCTTC. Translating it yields CASSPSGGTTYNEQFF.